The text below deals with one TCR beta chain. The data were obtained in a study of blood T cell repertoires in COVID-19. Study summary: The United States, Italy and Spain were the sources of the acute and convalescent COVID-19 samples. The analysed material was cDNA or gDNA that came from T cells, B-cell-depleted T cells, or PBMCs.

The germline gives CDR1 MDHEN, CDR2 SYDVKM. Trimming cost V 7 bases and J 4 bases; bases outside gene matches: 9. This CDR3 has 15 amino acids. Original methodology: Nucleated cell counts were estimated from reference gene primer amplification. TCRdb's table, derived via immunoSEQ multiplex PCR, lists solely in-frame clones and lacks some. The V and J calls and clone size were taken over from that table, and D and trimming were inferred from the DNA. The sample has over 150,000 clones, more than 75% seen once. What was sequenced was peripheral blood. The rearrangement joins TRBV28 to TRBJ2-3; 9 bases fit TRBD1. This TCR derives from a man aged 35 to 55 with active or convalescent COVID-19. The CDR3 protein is CASTQGTGKADTQYF. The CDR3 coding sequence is TGTGCCAGCACCCAAGGGACAGGGAAGGCAGATACGCAGTATTTT.